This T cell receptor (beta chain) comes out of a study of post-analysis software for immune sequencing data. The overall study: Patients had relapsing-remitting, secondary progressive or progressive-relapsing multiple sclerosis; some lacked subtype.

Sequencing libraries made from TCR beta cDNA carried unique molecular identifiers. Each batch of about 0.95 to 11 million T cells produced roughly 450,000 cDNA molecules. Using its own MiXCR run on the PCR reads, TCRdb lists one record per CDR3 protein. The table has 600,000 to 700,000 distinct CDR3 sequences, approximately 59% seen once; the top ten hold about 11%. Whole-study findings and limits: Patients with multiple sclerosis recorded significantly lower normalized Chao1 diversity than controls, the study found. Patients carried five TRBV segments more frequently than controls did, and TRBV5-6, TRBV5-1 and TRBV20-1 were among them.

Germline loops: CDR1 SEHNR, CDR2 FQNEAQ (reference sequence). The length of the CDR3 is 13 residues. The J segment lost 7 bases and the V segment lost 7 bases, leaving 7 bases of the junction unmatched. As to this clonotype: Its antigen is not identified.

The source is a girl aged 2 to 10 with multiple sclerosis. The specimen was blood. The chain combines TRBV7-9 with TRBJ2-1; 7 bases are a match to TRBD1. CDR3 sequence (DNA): TGTGCCAGCAACCAGGGGGATTGGAATGAGCAGTTCTTC. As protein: CASNQGDWNEQFF.